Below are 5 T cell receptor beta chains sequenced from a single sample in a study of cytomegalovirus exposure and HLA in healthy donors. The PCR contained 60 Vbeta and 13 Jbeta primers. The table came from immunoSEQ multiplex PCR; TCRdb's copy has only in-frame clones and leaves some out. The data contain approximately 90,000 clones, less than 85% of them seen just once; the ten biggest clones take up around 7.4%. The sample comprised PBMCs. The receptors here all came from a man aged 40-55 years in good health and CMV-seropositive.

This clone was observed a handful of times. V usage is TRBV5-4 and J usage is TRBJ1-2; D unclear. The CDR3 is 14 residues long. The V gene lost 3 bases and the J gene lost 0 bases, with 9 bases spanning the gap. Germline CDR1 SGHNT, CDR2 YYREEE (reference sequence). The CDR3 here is CASSSQPPNYGYTF. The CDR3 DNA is TGTGCCAGCAGCTCACAGCCACCTAACTATGGCTACACCTTC. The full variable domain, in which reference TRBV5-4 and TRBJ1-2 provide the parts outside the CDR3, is ETGVTQSPTHLIKTRGQQVTLRCSSQSGHNTVSWYQQALGQGPQFIFQYYREEENGRGNFPPRFSGLQFPNYSSELNVNALELDDSALYLCASSSQPPNYGYTFGSGTRLTVV.

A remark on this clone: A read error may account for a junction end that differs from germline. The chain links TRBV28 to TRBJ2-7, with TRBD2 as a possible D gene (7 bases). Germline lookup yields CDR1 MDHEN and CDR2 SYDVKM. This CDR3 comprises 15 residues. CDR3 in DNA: TGTACCAGCATCGGGGGGCTGACGACCTCCTACGAGCAGTACTTC. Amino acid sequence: CTSIGGLTTSYEQYF.

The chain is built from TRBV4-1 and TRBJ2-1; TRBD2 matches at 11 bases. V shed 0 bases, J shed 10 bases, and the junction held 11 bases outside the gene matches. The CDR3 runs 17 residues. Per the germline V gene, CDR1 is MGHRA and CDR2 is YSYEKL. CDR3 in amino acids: CASSQDPGLAVTSEQFF. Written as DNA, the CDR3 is TGCGCCAGCAGCCAAGATCCGGGACTAGCGGTCACGAGCGAGCAGTTCTTC.

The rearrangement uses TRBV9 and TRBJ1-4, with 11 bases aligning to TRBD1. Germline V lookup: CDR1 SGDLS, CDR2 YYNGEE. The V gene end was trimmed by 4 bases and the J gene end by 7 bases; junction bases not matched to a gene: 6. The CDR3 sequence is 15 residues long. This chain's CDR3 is CASSPWGQGGEKLFF. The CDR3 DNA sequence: TGTGCCAGCAGCCCGTGGGGACAGGGGGGTGAAAAACTGTTTTTT.

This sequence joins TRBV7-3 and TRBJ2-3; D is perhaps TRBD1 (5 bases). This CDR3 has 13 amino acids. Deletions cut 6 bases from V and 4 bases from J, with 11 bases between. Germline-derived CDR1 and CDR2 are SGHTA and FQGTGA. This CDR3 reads CASSPVGPDTQYF. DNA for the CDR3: TGTGCCAGCAGTCCAGTGGGGCCAGATACGCAGTATTTT.